Below are 21 T cell receptor beta chains sequenced from a single sample in a study of shared T cell receptors in the human thymus. Method: immunoSEQ multiplex PCR; TCRdb's copy keeps in-frame clones and lacks some. The sample consists of some 700,000 clones, roughly 88% of them appearing once. This sample was also put to use in a study of human thymus T cells.

Sequenced sample: thymocytes. The receptor set was obtained from a boy under two years old with a congenital heart defect.

The CDR3 region is CASSPQGSGANVLTF. The CDR3 nucleotides are TGTGCCAGCAGCCCCCAGGGCTCTGGGGCCAACGTCCTGACTTTC. The chain combines TRBV6-5 with TRBJ2-6, with a tentative D call TRBD1 (5 bases). Germline values: CDR1 MNHEY, CDR2 SVGAGI. The CDR3 totals 15 residues. Trimming left V 6 bases short and J 0 bases short, with 9 bases between.

The DNA of the CDR3 is TGTGCCTGCCCGACAGGGGAAGGTGGCTACACCTTC. Its translation: CACPTGEGGYTF. V usage is TRBV30 and J usage is TRBJ1-2, with 8 bases lining up with TRBD1. J was trimmed by 7 bases and V by 6 bases; bases with no gene match: 7. The germline gives CDR1 GTSNPN, CDR2 SVGIG (reference sequence). This CDR3 contains 12 residues.

The rearrangement links TRBV4-3 to TRBJ1-4, with 10 bases identical to TRBD1. J lost 8 bases, V lost 1 base, and 4 bases had no gene match. Germline V gene lookup returns CDR1 LGHNA and CDR2 YSLEER. The CDR3 totals 15 residues. The CDR3 is CASSQVGTGEEKLFF. Here the CDR3 DNA reads TGCGCCAGCAGCCAAGTCGGGACAGGGGAGGAAAAACTGTTTTTT.

The gene calls are TRBV7-9 and TRBJ2-7; D is possibly TRBD1 (5 bases). CDR3 length: 16 amino acids. Trimming left V 3 bases short and J 3 bases short, with 18 bases between. Per the germline V gene, CDR1 is SEHNR and CDR2 is FQNEAQ (reference sequence). The DNA for the CDR3 is TGTGCCAGCAGCTTTAAGGGGCCGGCTACCTACTACGAGCAGTACTTC. Translating it yields CASSFKGPATYYEQYF. The full variable domain, rest sourced from reference TRBV7-9 and TRBJ2-7, is DTGVSQNPRHKITKRGQNVTFRCDPISEHNRLYWYRQTLGQGPEFLTYFQNEAQLEKSRLLSDRFSAERPKGSFSTLEIQRTEQGDSAMYLCASSFKGPATYYEQYFGPGTRLTVT.

The rearrangement links TRBV7-2 to TRBJ2-7; 12 nucleotides agree with TRBD1. Germline-derived CDR1 and CDR2 are SGHTA and FQGNSA. V lost 5 bases and J lost 7; bases outside the gene matches: 9. This CDR3 spans 15 amino acids. The CDR3 DNA reads as TGTGCCAGCAGCCGGGGGGGACAGGGGGCGCGGGAGCAGTACTTC. Translation: CASSRGGQGAREQYF.

This clone was seen only a few times. The chain carries TRBV19 and TRBJ2-7, with 13 nucleotides matching TRBD2. The CDR3 length is 15 residues. Per germline, CDR1 LNHDA and CDR2 SQIVND (reference sequence). With 5 bases clipped from V and 5 bases from J, the junction kept 6 bases outside the gene matches. The CDR3, as DNA: TGTGCCAGTAGTGTACTAGCGGGAGGGCCCCACGAGCAGTACTTC. It codes for CASSVLAGGPHEQYF.

This CDR3 is CASSHPVETRELQETQYF. CDR3 in DNA: TGTGCCAGCAGCCACCCGGTTGAGACTAGAGAACTCCAAGAGACCCAGTACTTC. V usage is TRBV14 and J usage is TRBJ2-5; possible D gene TRBD2, 6 bases. This CDR3 contains 18 residues. Germline V gives CDR1 SGHDN, CDR2 FVKESK. The germline V and J ends were trimmed by 3 bases and 1 base, with 21 bases remaining between them.

This clone was found a few times. The genes are TRBV7-8 and TRBJ2-3, with 7 bases lining up with TRBD2. Germline assignment: CDR1 SGHVS and CDR2 FQNEAQ. The CDR3 totals 17 residues. Trimming cost V 4 bases and J 8 bases; bases outside gene matches: 18. Here the CDR3 DNA reads TGTGCCAGCAGCTCGGCCCGGGCTCATAGAGGGAGGGGTACGCAGTATTTT. Its translation is CASSSARAHRGRGTQYF.

V is TRBV7-8 and J is TRBJ2-7; 9 bases map to TRBD2. Germline V gene lookup returns CDR1 SGHVS and CDR2 FQNEAQ. After removal of 2 bases from V and 3 bases from J, the junction contained 8 bases not matched to a gene. The CDR3 sequence is 16 residues long. CDR3 sequence: CASSLRLAGEIYEQYF. The CDR3 DNA reads as TGTGCCAGCAGCTTACGCTTAGCGGGAGAAATCTACGAGCAGTACTTC.

This rearrangement joins TRBV28 to TRBJ1-5; 12 nucleotides agree with TRBD1. Germline values: CDR1 MDHEN, CDR2 SYDVKM. The CDR3 is 13 residues long. Trimming removed 10 bases from V and 6 bases from J; junction bases left unmatched: 4. CDR3 loop: CATRDRGRQPQHF. The CDR3 DNA is TGTGCCACCCGGGACAGGGGGCGTCAGCCCCAGCATTTT. The whole variable domain, remainder taken from reference TRBV28 and TRBJ1-5, is DVKVTQSSRYLVKRTGEKVFLECVQDMDHENMFWYRQDPGLGLRLIYFSYDVKMKEKGDIPEGYSVSREKKERFSLILESASTNQTSMYLCATRDRGRQPQHFGDGTRLSIL.

This clone was detected a few times. The chain is built from TRBV28 and TRBJ1-4; 10 nucleotides align to TRBD1. This CDR3 region has 15 residues. The ends lost 6 bases at V and 9 bases at J; junction bases unmatched: 10. Looked up from germline, CDR1 is MDHEN and CDR2 is SYDVKM. For the CDR3, the DNA is TGTGCCAGCAGCGTTATCGGGACAGGGGCCAAAAAACTGTTTTTT. It translates to CASSVIGTGAKKLFF.

The chain carries TRBV10-3 and TRBJ2-3; a weak D match, TRBD2 (6 bases). The germline V and J ends were trimmed by 5 bases and 4 bases, with 19 bases remaining between them. The germline gives CDR1 ENHRY, CDR2 SYGVKD. The CDR3 extends over 16 amino acids. The CDR3 coding sequence is TGTGCCATCAGTCCGAAGGTGGGAGGATTCCCAGATACGCAGTATTTT. Its translation is CAISPKVGGFPDTQYF.

CDR3 protein: CASSLNTEHEQYF. CDR3 DNA: TGTGCCAGCAGTCTGAACACAGAACACGAGCAGTACTTC. The chain carries TRBV6-5 and TRBJ2-7, with no clear D. Germline lookup yields CDR1 MNHEY and CDR2 SVGAGI. The CDR3 covers 13 residues. V gave up 5 bases and J gave up 5 bases, with 13 bases separating them.

The J gene is TRBJ2-1, the V gene TRBV4-2, with a tentative D call TRBD2 (7 bases). CDR3 size: 20 residues. Deletions cut 3 bases from V and 5 bases from J, with 29 bases between. The germline V gene encodes CDR1 LGHNA and CDR2 YNFKEQ. CDR3 sequence: CASSHGQRGPRERPHNEQFF. As DNA, the CDR3 is TGTGCCAGCAGCCACGGACAGCGGGGACCTCGGGAGCGGCCCCACAATGAGCAGTTCTTC.

This sequence joins TRBV12-5 and TRBJ2-1; D remains ambiguous. The germline CDR1 and CDR2 sequences are LGHNT and FRNRAP. This CDR3 is 11 amino acids long. The V end was cut by 2 bases, the J end by 13 bases, with 9 bases between. The chain's CDR3 is CASGLKSYQFF. The CDR3 region has the DNA TGTGCTAGTGGTTTGAAAAGCTACCAGTTCTTC.

CDR3 sequence reads: CAWRGDEIAGGTYEQYF. The DNA for the CDR3 is TGTGCCTGGAGGGGGGACGAAATAGCGGGAGGAACCTACGAGCAGTACTTC. This chain connects TRBV30 to TRBJ2-7; TRBD2 agrees at 10 bases. The CDR3 contains 17 residues. Germline V gene sequence: CDR1 GTSNPN, CDR2 SVGIG (reference sequence). Trimming took 3 bases from V and 2 from J; bases not matched to a gene: 13.

V gene TRBV6-1 combines with J gene TRBJ2-1; D unclear. The germline V gene has CDR1 MNHNS and CDR2 SASEGT. Trimming cost V 6 bases and J 2 bases, with 14 bases left between them. The CDR3 is 15 residues long. CDR3: CASRGNSSAYNEQFF. The CDR3 bases are TGTGCCAGCAGGGGTAATAGCTCGGCCTACAATGAGCAGTTCTTC.

The gene calls are TRBV15 and TRBJ1-2, with TRBD1 matching 8 bases. V trimming: 5 bases; J trimming: 7 bases; junction bases outside the gene matches: 9. Germline loops: CDR1 LNHNV, CDR2 YYDKDF (reference sequence). The CDR3 covers 14 residues. As DNA, the CDR3 is TGTGCCACCAGCCCCGGGCCAGGGGGCGGTGGCTACACCTTC. It encodes CATSPGPGGGGYTF.

This clone was counted a single time. V usage is TRBV7-3 and J usage is TRBJ2-3; TRBD2 aligns across 9 bases. The V gene's germline CDR1 is SGHTA and CDR2 FQGTGA. The V segment lost 5 bases and the J segment 1 base; nucleotides outside the gene matches: 19. The CDR3 totals 20 residues. The CDR3 loop is CASSPNGGSNRLAGTDTQYF. Here the CDR3 DNA reads TGTGCCAGCAGCCCAAACGGGGGGAGCAATCGACTAGCGGGCACAGATACGCAGTATTTT.

This clone was seen more than once but under ten times. The chain links TRBV4-3 to TRBJ2-7, with D hard to call. The CDR3 covers 15 residues. Germline lookup yields CDR1 LGHNA and CDR2 YSLEER. With 1 base removed from V and 4 bases from J, the gap between germline ends came to 14 bases. Here the CDR3 reads CASSQAPKHFYEQYF. DNA for the CDR3: TGCGCCAGCAGCCAAGCCCCAAAGCACTTTTACGAGCAGTACTTC.

A remark on this clone: Other DNA sequences from this sample encode an identical CDR3 as well. The rearrangement links TRBV5-6 to TRBJ2-1, with 13 bases aligning to TRBD2. Germline CDR1 SGHDT, CDR2 YYEEEE. With V trimmed by 0 bases and J by 8 bases, 2 bases remained unmatched. CDR3 length: 15 amino acids. The CDR3 loop is CASSLGLAGGHEQFF. CDR3 nucleotides: TGTGCCAGCAGCTTGGGACTAGCGGGAGGTCATGAGCAGTTCTTC.